Sequencing of this T cell receptor (beta chain) was carried out in a study of cytomegalovirus exposure and HLA in healthy donors. The PCR ran on 60 Vbeta and 13 Jbeta primers. Sequencing was performed with immunoSEQ multiplex PCR; in TCRdb, only in-frame clones are kept and a portion is missing. Of tens of thousands of clones in the sample, over 75% are singletons; the top ten hold 4.4%. The study's findings and limits: It was reportedly the case that the classifier diagnosed cytomegalovirus status with high specificity and sensitivity. Highly shared variants forming one cluster were likely a sequencing artifact. CMV serostatus was the only immune exposure information that was available. The authors later found TCR association rates varying by HLA locus, with DRB1 most and HLA-C fewest.

A word on this clone: The antigen remains undetermined.

Germline V gene lookup returns CDR1 MNHEY and CDR2 SMNVEV (reference sequence). The germline V and J ends were trimmed by 6 bases and 3 bases, with 13 bases remaining between them. The CDR3 consists of 14 residues. Sequencing was done on a sample of PBMCs. The source is a male donor in good health and CMV-seropositive. The chain joins TRBV27 to TRBJ2-3; possible D gene TRBD1, 5 bases. The CDR3 nucleotides are TGTGCCAGCAGACGGCAGGGAAAAACAGATACGCAGTATTTT. Protein product: CASRRQGKTDTQYF.